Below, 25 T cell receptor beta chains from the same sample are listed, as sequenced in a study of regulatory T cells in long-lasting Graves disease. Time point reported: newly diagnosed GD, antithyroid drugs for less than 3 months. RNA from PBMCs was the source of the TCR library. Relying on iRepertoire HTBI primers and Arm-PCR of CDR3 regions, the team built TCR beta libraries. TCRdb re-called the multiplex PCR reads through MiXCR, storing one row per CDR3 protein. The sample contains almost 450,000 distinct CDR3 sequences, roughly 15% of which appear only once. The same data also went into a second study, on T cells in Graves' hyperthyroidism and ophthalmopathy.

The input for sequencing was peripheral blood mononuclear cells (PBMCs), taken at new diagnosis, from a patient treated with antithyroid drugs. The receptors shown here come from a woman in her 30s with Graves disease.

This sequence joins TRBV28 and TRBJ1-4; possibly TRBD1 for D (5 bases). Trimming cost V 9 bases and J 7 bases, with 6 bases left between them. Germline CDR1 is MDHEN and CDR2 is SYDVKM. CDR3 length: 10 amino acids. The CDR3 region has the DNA TGTGCCAGTGGGGGTGAAAAACTGTTTTTT. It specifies CASGGEKLFF.

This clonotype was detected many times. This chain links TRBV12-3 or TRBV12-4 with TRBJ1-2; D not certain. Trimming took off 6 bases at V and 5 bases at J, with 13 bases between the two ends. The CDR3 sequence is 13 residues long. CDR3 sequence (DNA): TGTGCCAGCAGCCCCGGTGCAGGTTATGGCTACACCTTC. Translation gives CASSPGAGYGYTF.

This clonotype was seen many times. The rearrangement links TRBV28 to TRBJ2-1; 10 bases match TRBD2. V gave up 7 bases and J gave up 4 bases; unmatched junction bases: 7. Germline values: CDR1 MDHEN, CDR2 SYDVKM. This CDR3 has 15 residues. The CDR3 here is CASKRTSGDYNEQFF. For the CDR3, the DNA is TGTGCCAGCAAACGAACTAGCGGGGATTACAATGAGCAGTTCTTC.

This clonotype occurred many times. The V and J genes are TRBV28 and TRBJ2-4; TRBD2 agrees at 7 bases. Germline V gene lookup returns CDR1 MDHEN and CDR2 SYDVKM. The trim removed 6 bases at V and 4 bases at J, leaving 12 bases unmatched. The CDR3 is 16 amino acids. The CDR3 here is CASRSREVSEKNIQYF. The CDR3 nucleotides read TGTGCCAGCAGGTCACGGGAGGTTTCTGAAAAAAACATTCAGTACTTC.

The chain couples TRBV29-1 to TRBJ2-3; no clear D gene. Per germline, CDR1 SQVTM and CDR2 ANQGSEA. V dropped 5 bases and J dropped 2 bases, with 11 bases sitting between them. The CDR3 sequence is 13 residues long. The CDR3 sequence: CSVYDTNTDTQYF. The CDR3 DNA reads TGCAGCGTTTACGACACGAACACAGATACGCAGTATTTT.

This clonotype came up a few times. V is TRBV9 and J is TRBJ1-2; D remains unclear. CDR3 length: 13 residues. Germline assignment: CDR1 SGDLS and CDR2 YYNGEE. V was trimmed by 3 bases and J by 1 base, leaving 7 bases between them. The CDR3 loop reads CASSEPGNYGYTF. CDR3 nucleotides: TGTGCCAGCAGCGAACCGGGTAACTATGGCTACACCTTC.

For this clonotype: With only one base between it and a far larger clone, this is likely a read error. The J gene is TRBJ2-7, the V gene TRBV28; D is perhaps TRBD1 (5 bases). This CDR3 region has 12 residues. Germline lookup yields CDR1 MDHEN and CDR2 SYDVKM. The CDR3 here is CASSLGRSEQCF. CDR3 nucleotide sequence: TGTGCCAGCAGTTTGGGGCGCTCCGAGCAGTGCTTC.

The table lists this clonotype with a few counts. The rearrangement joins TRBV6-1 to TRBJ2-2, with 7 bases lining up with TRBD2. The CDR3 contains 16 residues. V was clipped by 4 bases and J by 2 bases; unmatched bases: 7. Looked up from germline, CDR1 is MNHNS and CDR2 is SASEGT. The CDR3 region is CASSALGRANTGELFF. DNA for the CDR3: TGTGCCAGCAGTGCTCTTGGGAGGGCCAACACCGGGGAGCTGTTTTTT.

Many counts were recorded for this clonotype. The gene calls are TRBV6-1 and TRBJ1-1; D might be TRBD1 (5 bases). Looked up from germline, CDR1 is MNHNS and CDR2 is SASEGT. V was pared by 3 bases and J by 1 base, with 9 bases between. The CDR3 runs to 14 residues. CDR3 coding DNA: TGTGCCAGCAGTGACCCGGGGACGAACACTGAAGCTTTCTTT. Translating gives CASSDPGTNTEAFF.

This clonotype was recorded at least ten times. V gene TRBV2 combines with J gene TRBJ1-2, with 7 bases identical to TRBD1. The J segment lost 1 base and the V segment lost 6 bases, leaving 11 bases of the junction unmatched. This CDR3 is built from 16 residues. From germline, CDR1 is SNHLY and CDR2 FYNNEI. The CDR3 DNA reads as TGTGCCAGCAGGGCCCGAGGGGGCAGATTTAACTATGGCTACACCTTC. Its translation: CASRARGGRFNYGYTF.

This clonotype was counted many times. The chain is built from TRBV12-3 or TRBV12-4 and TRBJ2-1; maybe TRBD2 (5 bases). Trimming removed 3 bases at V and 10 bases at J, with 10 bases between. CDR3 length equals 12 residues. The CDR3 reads CASSLTSGEQFF. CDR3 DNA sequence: TGTGCCAGCAGTTTGACATCGGGGGAGCAGTTCTTC.

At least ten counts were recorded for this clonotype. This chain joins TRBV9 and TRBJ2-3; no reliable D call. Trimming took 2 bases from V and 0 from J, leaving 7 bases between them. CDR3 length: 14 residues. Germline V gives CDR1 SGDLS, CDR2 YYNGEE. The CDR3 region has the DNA TGTGCCAGCAGCGTCCTACCTAGCACAGATACGCAGTATTTT. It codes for CASSVLPSTDTQYF.

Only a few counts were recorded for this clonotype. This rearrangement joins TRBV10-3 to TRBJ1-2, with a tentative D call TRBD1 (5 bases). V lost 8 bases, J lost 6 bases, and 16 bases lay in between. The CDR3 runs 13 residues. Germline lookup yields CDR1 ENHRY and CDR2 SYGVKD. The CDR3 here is CAIGGTGRHGYTF. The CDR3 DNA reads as TGTGCCATCGGTGGGACCGGGAGACATGGCTACACCTTC.

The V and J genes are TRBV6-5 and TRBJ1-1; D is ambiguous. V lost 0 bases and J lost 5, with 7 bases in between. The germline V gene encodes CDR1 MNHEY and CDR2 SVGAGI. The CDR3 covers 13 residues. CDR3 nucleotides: TGTGCCAGCAGTTACTCGATTTGGACTGAAGCTTTCTTT. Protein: CASSYSIWTEAFF.

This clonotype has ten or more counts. The CDR3 reads CASSPNQGVGTEAFF. As DNA, the CDR3 is TGTGCCAGCTCACCAAACCAGGGGGTCGGCACTGAAGCTTTCTTT. The rearrangement joins TRBV18 to TRBJ1-1, with 7 bases that match TRBD1. The junction had 7 bases not matched to a gene; V was cut back by 2 bases and J by 4 bases. The germline V gene has CDR1 KGHSH and CDR2 LQKENI. The CDR3 extends over 15 amino acids. Variable domain in full (rest from reference TRBV18 and TRBJ1-1): NAGVMQNPRHLVRRRGQEARLRCSPMKGHSHVYWYRQLPEEGLKFMVYLQKENIIDESGMPKERFSAEFPKEGPSILRIQQVVRGDSAAYFCASSPNQGVGTEAFFGQGTRLTVV.

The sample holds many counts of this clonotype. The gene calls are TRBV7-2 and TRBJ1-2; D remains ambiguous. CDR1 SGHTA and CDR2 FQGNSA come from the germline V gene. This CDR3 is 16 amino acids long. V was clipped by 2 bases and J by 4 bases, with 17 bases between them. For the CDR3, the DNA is TGTGCCAGCAGCTTATCGGTCACCGCGTTAGGCTATGGCTACACCTTC. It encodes CASSLSVTALGYGYTF.

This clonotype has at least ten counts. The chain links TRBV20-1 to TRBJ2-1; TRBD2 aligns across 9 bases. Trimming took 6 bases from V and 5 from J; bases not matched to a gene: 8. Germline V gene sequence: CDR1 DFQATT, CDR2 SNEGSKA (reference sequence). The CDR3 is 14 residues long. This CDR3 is CSAASGMWDNEQFF. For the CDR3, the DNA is TGCAGTGCGGCTAGCGGGATGTGGGACAATGAGCAGTTCTTC.

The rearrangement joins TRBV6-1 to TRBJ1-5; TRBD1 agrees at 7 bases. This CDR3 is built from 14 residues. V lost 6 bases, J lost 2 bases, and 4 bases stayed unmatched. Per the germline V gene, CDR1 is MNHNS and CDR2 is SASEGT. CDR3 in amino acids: CASSRGQRNQPQHF. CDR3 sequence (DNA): TGTGCCAGCAGCCGGGGACAGCGCAATCAGCCCCAGCATTTT.

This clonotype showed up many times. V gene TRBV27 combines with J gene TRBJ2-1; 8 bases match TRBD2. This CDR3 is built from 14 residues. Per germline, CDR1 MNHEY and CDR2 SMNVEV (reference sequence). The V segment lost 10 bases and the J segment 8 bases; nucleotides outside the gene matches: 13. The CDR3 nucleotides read TGTGCCACCGGGGAGAGCGGGAGTTTTGATGAGCAGTTCTTC. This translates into CATGESGSFDEQFF.

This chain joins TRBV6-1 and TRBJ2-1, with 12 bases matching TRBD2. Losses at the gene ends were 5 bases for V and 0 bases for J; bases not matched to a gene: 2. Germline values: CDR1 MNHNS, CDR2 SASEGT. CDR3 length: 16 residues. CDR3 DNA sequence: TGTGCCAGCAGTCAGACTAGCGGGGGCTCCTACAATGAGCAGTTCTTC. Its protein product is CASSQTSGGSYNEQFF.

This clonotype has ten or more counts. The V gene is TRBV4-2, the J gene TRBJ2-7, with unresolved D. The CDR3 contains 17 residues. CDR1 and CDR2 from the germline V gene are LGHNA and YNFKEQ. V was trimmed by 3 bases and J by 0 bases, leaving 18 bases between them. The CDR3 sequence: CASSHAATGPNSYEQYF. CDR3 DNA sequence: TGTGCCAGCAGCCATGCCGCGACGGGCCCTAACTCCTACGAGCAGTACTTC.

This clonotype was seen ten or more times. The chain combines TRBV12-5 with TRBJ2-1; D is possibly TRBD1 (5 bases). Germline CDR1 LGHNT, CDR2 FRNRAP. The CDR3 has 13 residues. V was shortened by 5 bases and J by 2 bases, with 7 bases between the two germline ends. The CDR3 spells CASGRGTYNEQFF. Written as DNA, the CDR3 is TGTGCTAGTGGTAGGGGTACCTACAATGAGCAGTTCTTC.

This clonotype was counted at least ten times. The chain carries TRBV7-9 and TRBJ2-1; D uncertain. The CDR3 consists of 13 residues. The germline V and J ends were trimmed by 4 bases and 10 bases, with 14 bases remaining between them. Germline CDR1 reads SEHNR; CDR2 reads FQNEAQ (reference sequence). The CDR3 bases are TGTGCCAGCAGCTCTACTGGAAGGAACGAGCAGTTCTTC. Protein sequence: CASSSTGRNEQFF.

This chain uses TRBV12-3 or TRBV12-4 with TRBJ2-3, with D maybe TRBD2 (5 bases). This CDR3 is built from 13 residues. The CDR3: CALSRDHSDTQYF. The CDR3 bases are TGTGCTCTCTCCCGGGATCATTCAGATACGCAGTATTTT.

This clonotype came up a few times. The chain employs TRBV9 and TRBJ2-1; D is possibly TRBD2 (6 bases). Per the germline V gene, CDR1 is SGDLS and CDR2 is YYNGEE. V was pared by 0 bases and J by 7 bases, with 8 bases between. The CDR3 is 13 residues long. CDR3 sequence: CASSVEAGNEQFF. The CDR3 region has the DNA TGTGCCAGCAGCGTAGAGGCGGGGAATGAGCAGTTCTTC. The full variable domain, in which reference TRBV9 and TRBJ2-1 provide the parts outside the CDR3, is DSGVTQTPKHLITATGQRVTLRCSPRSGDLSVYWYQQSLDQGLQFLIQYYNGEERAKGNILERFSAQQFPDLHSELNLSSLELGDSALYFCASSVEAGNEQFFGPGTRLTVL.